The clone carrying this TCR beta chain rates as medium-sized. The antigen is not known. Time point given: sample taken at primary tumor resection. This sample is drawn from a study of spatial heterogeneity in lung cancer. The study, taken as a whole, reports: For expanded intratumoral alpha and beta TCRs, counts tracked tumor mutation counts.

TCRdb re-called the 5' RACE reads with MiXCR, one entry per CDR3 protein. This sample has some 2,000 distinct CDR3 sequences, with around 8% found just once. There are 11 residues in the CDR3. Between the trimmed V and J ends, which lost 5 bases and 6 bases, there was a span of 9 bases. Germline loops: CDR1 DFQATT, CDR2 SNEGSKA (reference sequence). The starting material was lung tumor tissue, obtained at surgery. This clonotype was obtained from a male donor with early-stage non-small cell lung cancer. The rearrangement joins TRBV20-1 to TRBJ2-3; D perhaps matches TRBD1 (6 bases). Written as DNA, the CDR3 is TGCAGTGCTGTTCAGGGGGATACGCAGTATTTT. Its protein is CSAVQGDTQYF.